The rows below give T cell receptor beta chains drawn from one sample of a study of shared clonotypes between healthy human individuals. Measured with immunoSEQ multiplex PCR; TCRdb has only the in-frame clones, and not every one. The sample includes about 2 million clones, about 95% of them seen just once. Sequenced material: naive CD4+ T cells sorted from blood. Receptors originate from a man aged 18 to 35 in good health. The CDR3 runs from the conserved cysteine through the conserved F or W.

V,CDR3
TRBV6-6,CASTWTGKNTEAFF
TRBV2,CASSDRLAGPEQFF
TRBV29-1,CSAGTADTQYF
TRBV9,CASSVEARTPDSPLHF
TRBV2,CASTQEGDNNQPQHF
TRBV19,CASSIRTGIDTGELFF
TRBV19,CASSIEGMNTEAFF
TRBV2,CASRLTGGWNEKLFF
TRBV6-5,CASSFRQAGYEQYF
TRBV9,CASSTRQGASSGANVLTF
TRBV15,CATSRDPGYTF
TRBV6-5,CASRPSGGTDTQYF
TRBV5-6,CASRSRGETLTFF
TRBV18,CASSPPSGFNYGYTF
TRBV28,CASRATNEKLFF
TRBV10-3,CAISEKRAYGYTF
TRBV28,CASSQSSTEAFF
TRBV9,CASSPSGPDNEQFF
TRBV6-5,CASSYRGGTDTQYF
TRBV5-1,CASSFRPQETQYF
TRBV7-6,CASSPPGSTGTGNTIYF
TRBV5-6,CASSSLDRGGNTIYF
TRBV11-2,CATEANYGYTF
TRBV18,CASSRDGIRETQYF
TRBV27,CASSRRARGPDTQYF
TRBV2,CASSEERGPVWAQYF
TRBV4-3,CASSQGLEAPQHF
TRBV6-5,CASRKRGLADTQYF
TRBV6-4,CASSVGVLGSPLHF
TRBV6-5,CASSSDGTGRAYGYTF
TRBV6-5,CASSYGGLRRSTEAFF
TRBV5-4,CASSLAMGTSGKNEQFF
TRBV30,CAWSSQGGQPQHF
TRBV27,CASSSQSNTGELFF
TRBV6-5,CASSYNRQMGSYEQYF
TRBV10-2,CASSDVANYNEQFF
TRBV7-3,CASSFDRDTEAFF
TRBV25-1,CASSEWEGLAGGPGELFF
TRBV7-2,CASSSLYGYTF
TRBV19,CASSMSVGYEQYF
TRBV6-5,CASSPTRGTDTQYF
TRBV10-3,CAISESTRTGGREQFF
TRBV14,CASSPLGVTGAYEQYF
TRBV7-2,CASTRPGTLYGYTF
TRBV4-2,CASSQDLGGTYNEQFF
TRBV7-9,CASSLTATYNEQFF
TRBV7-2,CASSRQGEYEQYF
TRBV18,CASSPGAYGYTF
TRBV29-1,CSVRAGSGPQETQYF
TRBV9,CASSVGPSYEQYF
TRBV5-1,CASRDPGQINSPSPLHF
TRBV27,CASSLWERATEAFF
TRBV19,CASSVLVSYNEQFF
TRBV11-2,CASSPKVGSLSYNEQFF
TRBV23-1,CASSQSSGQGRRELDTQYF
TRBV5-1,CASSLEGNSGNTIYF
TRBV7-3,CASSLGDRDSGELFF
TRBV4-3,CASSQESGTGNQPQHF
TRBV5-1,CASSPGWDRNYGYTF
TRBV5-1,CASTSGLTDTQYF